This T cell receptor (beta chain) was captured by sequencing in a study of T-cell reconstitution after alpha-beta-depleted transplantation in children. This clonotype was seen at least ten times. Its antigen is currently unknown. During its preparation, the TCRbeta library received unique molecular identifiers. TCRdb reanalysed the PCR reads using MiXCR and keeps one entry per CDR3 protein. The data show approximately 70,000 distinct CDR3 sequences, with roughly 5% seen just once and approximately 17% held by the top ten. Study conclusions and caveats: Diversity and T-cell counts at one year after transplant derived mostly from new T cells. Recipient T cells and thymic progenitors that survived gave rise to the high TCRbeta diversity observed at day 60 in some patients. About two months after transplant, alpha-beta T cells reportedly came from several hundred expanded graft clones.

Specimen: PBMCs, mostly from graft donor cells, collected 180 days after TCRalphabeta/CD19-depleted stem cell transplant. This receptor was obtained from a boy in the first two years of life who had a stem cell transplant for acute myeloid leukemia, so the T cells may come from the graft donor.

CDR3 in amino acids: CASTLGAGVTEAFF. The CDR3 coding sequence is TGTGCCAGCACCCTAGGGGCAGGGGTAACTGAAGCTTTCTTT. V gene TRBV12-3 or TRBV12-4 combines with J gene TRBJ1-1; perhaps TRBD1 as D (6 bases). The CDR3 totals 14 residues. V dropped 7 bases and J dropped 5 bases, with 17 bases sitting between them.